Sequencing of this T cell receptor (beta chain) was carried out in a study of technical replicates of blood from a few donors. The assay was immunoSEQ multiplex PCR, and TCRdb's table has in-frame clones only and misses some. This sample has roughly 92,000 clones; approximately 95% occur once, and the top ten carry around 0.3%. The V and J ends lost 8 bases and 0 bases, in that order; junction bases with no gene match: 6. CDR3 length: 14 amino acids. CDR1 and CDR2 from the germline V gene are SGDLS and YYNGEE. The rearrangement uses TRBV9 and TRBJ1-2; 8 bases are shared with TRBD1. Material: T cells isolated from PBMCs. This clonotype originated in a human donor in good health. The CDR3 loop is CASAETGANYGYTF. CDR3 DNA: TGTGCCAGTGCGGAGACAGGGGCTAACTATGGCTACACCTTC. Variable domain in full (rest from reference TRBV9 and TRBJ1-2): DSGVTQTPKHLITATGQRVTLRCSPRSGDLSVYWYQQSLDQGLQFLIQYYNGEERAKGNILERFSAQQFPDLHSELNLSSLELGDSALYFCASAETGANYGYTFGSGTRLTVV.